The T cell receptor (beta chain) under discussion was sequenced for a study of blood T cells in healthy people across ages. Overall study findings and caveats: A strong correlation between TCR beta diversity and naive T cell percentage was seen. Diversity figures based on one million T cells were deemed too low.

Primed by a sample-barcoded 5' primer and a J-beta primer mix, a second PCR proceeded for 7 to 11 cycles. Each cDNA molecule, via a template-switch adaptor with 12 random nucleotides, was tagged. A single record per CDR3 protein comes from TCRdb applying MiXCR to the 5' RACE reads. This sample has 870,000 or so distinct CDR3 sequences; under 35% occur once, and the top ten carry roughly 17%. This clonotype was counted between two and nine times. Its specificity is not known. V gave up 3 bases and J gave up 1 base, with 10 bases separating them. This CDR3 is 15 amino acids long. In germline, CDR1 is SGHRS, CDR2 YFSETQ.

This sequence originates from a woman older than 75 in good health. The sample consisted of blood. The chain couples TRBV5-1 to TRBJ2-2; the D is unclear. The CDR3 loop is CASSSDGQNTGELFF. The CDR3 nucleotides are TGCGCCAGCAGCTCTGACGGGCAGAACACCGGGGAGCTGTTTTTT. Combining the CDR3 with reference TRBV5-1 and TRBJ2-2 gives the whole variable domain KAGVTQTPRYLIKTRGQQVTLSCSPISGHRSVSWYQQTPGQGLQFLFEYFSETQRNKGNFPGRFSGRQFSNSRSEMNVSTLELGDSALYLCASSSDGQNTGELFFGEGSRLTVL.